These 14 T cell receptor beta chains were sequenced from one sample in a study of CD8 T cells in ankylosing spondylitis. MiXCR, run by TCRdb on the 5' RACE reads, gives a single entry per CDR3 protein. The sample yields some 140,000 distinct CDR3 sequences, about an eighth seen once. The sequencing sample was made of blood, either unsorted or a sorted T cell fraction (not recorded which). All receptors come from a female donor with ankylosing spondylitis or in good health (not recorded which).

This clonotype was picked up many times. The rearrangement links TRBV5-1 to TRBJ1-6; no clear D. V lost 0 bases and J lost 0, with 16 bases in between. Germline V lookup: CDR1 SGHRS, CDR2 YFSETQ. The CDR3 contains 19 residues. The CDR3 DNA is TGCGCCAGCAGCTTGGTCGACTCCAGACGGAGCTCCTATAATTCACCCCTCCACTTT. It is translated as CASSLVDSRRSSYNSPLHF.

This clonotype was detected many times. The chain links TRBV12-3 or TRBV12-4 to TRBJ1-1; tentatively, D is TRBD1 (5 bases). V lost 7 bases and J lost 0, with 21 bases in between. The CDR3 extends over 17 amino acids. The CDR3 sequence is CASTLGGAALLNTEAFF. The DNA for the CDR3 is TGTGCCAGCACCCTGGGTGGGGCAGCGCTCTTGAACACTGAAGCTTTCTTT.

The chain carries TRBV30 and TRBJ1-1; D may be TRBD1 (6 bases). Trimming removed 0 bases at V and 0 bases at J, with 14 bases between. The CDR3 runs to 16 residues. Looked up from germline, CDR1 is GTSNPN and CDR2 is SVGIG (reference sequence). The CDR3 protein is CAWSVGGGRMNTEAFF. DNA of the CDR3: TGTGCCTGGAGTGTAGGAGGGGGAAGGATGAACACTGAAGCTTTCTTT.

The table lists this clonotype with many counts. The chain carries TRBV19 and TRBJ2-1; 7 bases align to TRBD2. The CDR3 sequence is 14 residues long. The ends lost 6 bases at V and 10 bases at J; junction bases unmatched: 12. Germline assignment: CDR1 LNHDA and CDR2 SQIVND (reference sequence). CDR3 protein: CASRPGRRVGEQFF. The CDR3 DNA reads as TGTGCCAGTAGGCCCGGGAGGAGAGTTGGCGAGCAGTTCTTC.

The V gene is TRBV28, the J gene TRBJ2-1; 13 bases agree with TRBD2. The CDR3 runs to 19 residues. The germline V gene has CDR1 MDHEN and CDR2 SYDVKM. With V trimmed by 5 bases and J by 0 bases, 10 bases remained unmatched. The CDR3 sequence: CASSPGLAGAESSYNEQFF. CDR3 in DNA: TGTGCCAGCAGTCCCGGACTAGCGGGGGCCGAAAGCTCCTACAATGAGCAGTTCTTC.

In this sample, this clonotype turned up many times. CDR3 residues: CASSLRQGSSAGQPQHF. In DNA form, the CDR3 reads TGTGCCAGCAGTTTGAGACAGGGGTCAAGTGCCGGTCAGCCCCAGCATTTT. This chain joins TRBV12-3 or TRBV12-4 and TRBJ1-5; 8 bases line up with TRBD1. The CDR3 runs 17 residues. With V trimmed by 3 bases and J by 6 bases, 13 bases remained unmatched.

This clonotype was seen repeatedly, ten times or more. The chain links TRBV19 to TRBJ2-5; 7 nucleotides match TRBD1. CDR1 is LNHDA, CDR2 SQIVND, per germline (reference sequence). Trimming took 5 bases from V and 4 from J; bases not matched to a gene: 7. The CDR3 has 14 residues. The CDR3 coding sequence is TGTGCCAGTAGTCCGGGACAGATGGGAGAGACCCAGTACTTC. Its protein product is CASSPGQMGETQYF.

This clonotype was counted a few times. This may stem from a read error, because a much larger clone lies one nucleotide away. The chain carries TRBV9 and TRBJ2-1; 7 bases fit TRBD1. The V gene's germline CDR1 is SGDLS and CDR2 YYNGEE. The CDR3 extends over 18 amino acids. The DNA of the CDR3 is TGTGCCAGCAGCGTAGCTGGGAACAGGGGTTTCCCCGACAATGAGCAGTCCTTC. This sequence encodes CASSVAGNRGFPDNEQSF.

This clonotype has a count of ten or more. The chain links TRBV7-2 to TRBJ2-3, with D possibly being TRBD1 (6 bases). The CDR3 loop spans 16 amino acids. CDR1 is SGHTA and CDR2 is FQGNSA in the germline V gene. V lost 0 bases and J 3 bases, leaving 13 bases between the germline ends. This CDR3 is CASSLAGQGGTDTQYF. CDR3 sequence (DNA): TGTGCCAGCAGCTTAGCAGGCCAAGGGGGTACAGATACGCAGTATTTT.

This clonotype was recorded at least ten times. The chain recombines TRBV25-1 with TRBJ1-2; D is uncertain. The germline V and J ends were trimmed by 1 base and 6 bases, with 12 bases remaining between them. Germline loops: CDR1 MGHDK, CDR2 SYGVNS. The CDR3 has 14 residues. The CDR3 coding sequence is TGTGCCAGCAGTGAATTTGTCAGGAACCATGGCTACACCTTC. The encoded protein is CASSEFVRNHGYTF.

This clonotype occurred many times. The chain is built from TRBV7-2 and TRBJ2-1; D may match TRBD1 or TRBD2 (5 bases each). Between the trimmed V and J ends, which lost 6 bases and 0 bases, there was a span of 15 bases. The germline CDR1 and CDR2 sequences are SGHTA and FQGNSA. The CDR3 has 16 residues. The CDR3 sequence: CASRLQGVSSYNEQFF. CDR3 coding DNA: TGTGCCAGCAGACTTCAGGGAGTTAGCTCCTACAATGAGCAGTTCTTC.

As DNA, the CDR3 is TGTGCCAGCAGTCTCGCGGGGGCGACAGATACGCAGTATTTT. Its translation: CASSLAGATDTQYF. The chain uses TRBV12-3 or TRBV12-4 and TRBJ2-3; perhaps TRBD2 as D (7 bases). V lost 5 bases and J 3 bases, leaving 12 bases between the germline ends. The CDR3 extends over 14 amino acids.

This clonotype came up many times. This chain uses TRBV12-3 or TRBV12-4 with TRBJ2-4, with D possibly TRBD1 on 6 matching bases. This CDR3 contains 13 residues. The ends were cut back, 6 bases at V and 5 bases at J, with 11 bases in the middle. The CDR3 DNA is TGTGCCAGCAGGGGGGACACACAAAACATTCAGTACTTC. Protein sequence: CASRGDTQNIQYF.

The sample holds many counts of this clonotype. The chain couples TRBV5-1 to TRBJ2-1, with D perhaps TRBD1 (5 bases). With 6 bases removed from V and 2 bases from J, the gap between germline ends came to 18 bases. The germline gives CDR1 SGHRS, CDR2 YFSETQ. The length of the CDR3 is 16 residues. CDR3 DNA sequence: TGCGCCAGCAAGACAGCTGGAGCATCCGCCTACAATGAGCAGTTCTTC. The encoded protein is CASKTAGASAYNEQFF.